These T cell receptor beta chains were read from a single sample in a study of vaccination effects on CD4 cells after COVID-19. Generated by immunoSEQ multiplex PCR, the TCRdb table keeps only in-frame clones and is missing some. Of 45,000 to 55,000 clones detected, about four fifths appear once; the ten largest clones hold under 7%. The antigens of these receptors remain unknown. The starting material was CD4+ T cells from PBMCs cultured without peptide, obtained after COVID-19 vaccination. The receptors were gathered from a human donor who had a prior SARS-CoV-2 infection. Each CDR3 is given with its conserved first and last residue. The D gene is left open where the match is weak. Rows may omit the clone size; those that give it use once, few, many or a size class.

abundance: .; d_gene: TRBD2; v_gene: TRBV14; j_gene: TRBJ2-5; CDR3aa: CASSQGAAGGAGETQYF; CDR3nt: TGTGCCAGCAGCCAAGGAGCAGCGGGAGGGGCCGGGGAGACCCAGTACTTC
abundance: .; d_gene: .; v_gene: TRBV7-9; j_gene: TRBJ1-1; CDR3aa: CASSFGSHLNTEAFF; CDR3nt: TGTGCCAGCAGCTTTGGATCTCATTTGAACACTGAAGCTTTCTTT
abundance: .; d_gene: .; v_gene: TRBV7-3; j_gene: TRBJ2-3; CDR3aa: CASSFTADTQYF; CDR3nt: TGTGCCAGCAGCTTTACCGCAGATACGCAGTATTTT
abundance: .; d_gene: TRBD2; v_gene: TRBV11-1; j_gene: TRBJ2-3; CDR3aa: CASSPGLAGSDTQYF; CDR3nt: TGTGCCAGCAGCCCGGGGCTAGCGGGATCAGATACGCAGTATTTT
abundance: .; d_gene: .; v_gene: TRBV24-1; j_gene: TRBJ2-6; CDR3aa: CATSDPGAKAGANVLTF; CDR3nt: TGTGCCACCAGTGACCCCGGGGCCAAGGCCGGGGCCAACGTCCTGACTTTC
abundance: .; d_gene: .; v_gene: TRBV2; j_gene: TRBJ2-5; CDR3aa: CASHRGAGAPQETQYF; CDR3nt: TGTGCCAGCCACAGGGGAGCGGGAGCCCCCCAAGAGACCCAGTACTTC
abundance: .; d_gene: .; v_gene: TRBV18; j_gene: TRBJ2-2; CDR3aa: CASSPIGDGELFF; CDR3nt: TGTGCCAGCTCACCTATCGGCGACGGGGAGCTGTTTTTT
abundance: .; d_gene: .; v_gene: TRBV11-2; j_gene: TRBJ1-2; CDR3aa: CASSLEGGYYGYTF; CDR3nt: TGTGCCAGCAGCTTAGAAGGTGGTTACTATGGCTACACCTTC
abundance: few; d_gene: .; v_gene: TRBV27; j_gene: TRBJ1-1; CDR3aa: CASSALMNTEAFF; CDR3nt: TGTGCCAGCAGCGCCCTCATGAACACTGAAGCTTTCTTT
abundance: .; d_gene: .; v_gene: TRBV5-1; j_gene: TRBJ1-2; CDR3aa: CASSLVGDDIAGYGYTF; CDR3nt: TGCGCCAGCAGCTTGGTCGGGGACGACATAGCGGGATATGGCTACACCTTC